This T cell receptor (beta chain) was retrieved from a study of T cell clonality in common variable immunodeficiency. Study outcomes and limitations: Fewer deletions and N-nucleotide insertions were reportedly seen in common variable immunodeficiency TCR beta sequences.

Comment on this clone: Its specificity is not known. The junction differs from germline at one of its ends, possibly a read error.

Blood samples were heparinized, about 5 to 9 ml per donor. Sequencing used immunoSEQ multiplex PCR; TCRdb keeps in-frame clones, though not all of them. The sample yields tens of thousands of clones, without any singletons. The material sequenced was peripheral blood mononuclear cells. The sequence was collected from a person between 18 and 75 years old in good health.

Here the CDR3 reads CASSPSGEAQYF. The sequenced part of the CDR3 DNA is TGTGCTAGCAGCCCGTCGGGGGAGGCG. This chain joins TRBV7-7 and TRBJ2-3; D might be TRBD2 (6 bases). The read terminates 3 residues ahead of where the CDR3 ends, so the germline J gene completes it. This CDR3 is 12 amino acids long. CDR1 and CDR2 from the germline V gene are SSHAT and FNYEAQ (reference sequence).